Below are 8 T cell receptor beta chains sequenced from a single sample in a study of vaccination effects on CD4 cells after COVID-19. With the ViraFEST assay, the study expanded antigen-specific CD4+ T cells using viral peptide pools, then sequenced them. Following an approximately 11-day culture, CD4+ T cells were purified. Vaccination of participants consisted of two doses of either the BNT162b2 or mRNA-1273 vaccine. For these TCRs, the target antigens are not known. TCRdb's copy holds only in-frame clones and misses some; the assay was immunoSEQ multiplex PCR. The table shows more than 50,000 clones, with less than 80% occurring only once. The specimen comprised CD4+ T cells from PBMCs cultured with HCoV-OC43 spike peptides, sampled after COVID-19 vaccination. Subset of the sample: HCoV-OC43 spike overlapping peptide pool stimulation. These receptors all come from a human donor who received a COVID-19 vaccine.

This rearrangement joins TRBV24-1 to TRBJ1-1; maybe TRBD1 (6 bases). Germline assignment: CDR1 KGHDR and CDR2 SFDVKD. Trimming pared 4 bases from V and 8 bases from J, leaving 13 bases between. This CDR3 has 13 residues. The CDR3 is CATSDPDRPEAFF. CDR3 coding DNA: TGTGCCACCAGTGACCCGGACAGACCAGAAGCTTTCTTT.

DNA for the CDR3: TGTGCCAGCTCACCGTGGGGGACTAATGAAAAACTGTTTTTT. It encodes CASSPWGTNEKLFF. The rearrangement joins TRBV18 to TRBJ1-4; tentative D call: TRBD1 (5 bases). Germline V lookup: CDR1 KGHSH, CDR2 LQKENI. V was clipped by 3 bases and J by 2 bases, with 7 bases between them. There are 14 residues in the CDR3.

This chain uses TRBV5-1 with TRBJ1-2; D unresolved. CDR3 length: 13 residues. Trimming removed 4 bases at V and 4 bases at J, with 11 bases between. Germline V CDR1 and CDR2: SGHRS, YFSETQ. CDR3 nucleotide sequence: TGCGCCAGCAGCCGCCAGGCGACCTATGGCTACACCTTC. It translates to CASSRQATYGYTF.

The V gene is TRBV7-2, the J gene TRBJ1-5; weak D call: TRBD1 (6 bases). The V gene lost 0 bases and the J gene lost 8 bases, with 14 bases spanning the gap. There are 15 residues in the CDR3. CDR1 SGHTA and CDR2 FQGNSA come from the germline V gene. CDR3 DNA sequence: TGTGCCAGCAGCTTAGCTCTCGGACAGTGGGAGCCCCAGCATTTT. Encoded protein: CASSLALGQWEPQHF.

This clone was seen just once. This chain joins TRBV24-1 and TRBJ1-2; the match to TRBD1 covers 9 bases. This CDR3 has 16 residues. Germline V lookup: CDR1 KGHDR, CDR2 SFDVKD. V trimming: 3 bases; J trimming: 4 bases; junction bases outside the gene matches: 8. The CDR3 region is CATSDTRTGEVYGYTF. CDR3 in DNA: TGTGCCACCAGTGATACCCGGACAGGGGAGGTCTATGGCTACACCTTC.

V gene TRBV18 combines with J gene TRBJ1-2; TRBD1 matches 10 bases. Germline V gene sequence: CDR1 KGHSH, CDR2 LQKENI. This CDR3 region has 18 residues. J gave up 4 bases and V 3 bases, and 14 bases lay outside the gene matches. As DNA, the CDR3 is TGTGCCAGCTCACCTCTAACCGGGACAGGGGATTCATTCTATGGCTACACCTTC. As protein: CASSPLTGTGDSFYGYTF.

This chain uses TRBV24-1 with TRBJ1-1; D perhaps matches TRBD1 (5 bases). V lost 4 bases and J 6 bases, leaving 11 bases between the germline ends. The CDR3 is made up of 13 amino acids. The germline gives CDR1 KGHDR, CDR2 SFDVKD. The CDR3 coding sequence is TGTGCCACCAGTGACCCGACAGTCCCTGAAGCTTTCTTT. This sequence encodes CATSDPTVPEAFF.

The chain combines TRBV6-5 with TRBJ2-5; 9 bases agree with TRBD2. Germline trimming cut 2 bases from V and 7 bases from J; bases unmatched to any gene: 11. CDR1 is MNHEY, CDR2 SVGAGI, per germline. The CDR3 consists of 16 residues. The CDR3 reads CASSYIGRGGLGTQYF. CDR3 DNA sequence: TGTGCCAGCAGTTACATCGGGCGGGGGGGCCTTGGGACCCAGTACTTC.